Presented here are 23 T cell receptor beta chains from one specimen sequenced in a study of T-cell memory formation after mild COVID-19. TCRdb recomputed calls from the 5' RACE reads with MiXCR, one row per CDR3 protein. The table includes fewer than 200,000 distinct CDR3 sequences, roughly 13% detected once. Sequencing was performed on PBMCs or a T cell subset sorted from them (not recorded which). These receptors were collected from a man between 18 and 35 years old who had mild COVID-19 (a few samples of this study predate the infection). Cell type and time point are not known.

This clonotype has only a few counts. The rearrangement joins TRBV24-1 to TRBJ2-5; tentatively, D is TRBD1 (5 bases). Trimming took off 4 bases at V and 4 bases at J, with 9 bases between the two ends. Germline V gene sequence: CDR1 KGHDR, CDR2 SFDVKD. The length of the CDR3 is 13 residues. CDR3 bases: TGTGCCACCAGTGACGCAGGGTCAGAGACCCAGTACTTC. This gives the protein CATSDAGSETQYF.

This clonotype was found a few times. CDR3 amino acids: CASIAGTSGPNTQYF. The CDR3 DNA follows: TGTGCCAGCATTGCCGGGACTAGCGGCCCCAATACGCAGTATTTT. This chain connects TRBV6-2 or TRBV6-3 to TRBJ2-3, with TRBD2 matching over 11 bases. The trim removed 7 bases at V and 7 bases at J, leaving 10 bases unmatched. Germline assignment: CDR1 MNHEY and CDR2 SVGEGT. The CDR3 loop spans 15 amino acids.

This clonotype showed up just a few times. The rearrangement joins TRBV10-3 to TRBJ1-1, with TRBD1 as a possible D gene (5 bases). CDR1 and CDR2 (germline): ENHRY, SYGVKD. V was trimmed by 8 bases and J by 4 bases, leaving 23 bases between them. This CDR3 is 16 amino acids long. CDR3 sequence (DNA): TGTGCCATCCGGGGTCACCGGGACGTCGAGGGCACTGAAGCTTTCTTT. It encodes CAIRGHRDVEGTEAFF.

This clonotype was detected only a few times. The rearrangement links TRBV20-1 to TRBJ1-1; D ambiguous. V shed 4 bases and J shed 0 bases, with 12 bases lying between them. The CDR3 covers 14 residues. Germline V gives CDR1 DFQATT, CDR2 SNEGSKA (reference sequence). The CDR3 DNA follows: TGCAGTGCTAATCAAGCGGGGATGAACACTGAAGCTTTCTTT. Its translation: CSANQAGMNTEAFF.

This chain uses TRBV6-2 or TRBV6-3 with TRBJ2-3; D tentatively fits TRBD1 or TRBD2 (6 bases each). The CDR3 covers 13 residues. Germline V gives CDR1 MNHEY, CDR2 SVGEGT. V was clipped by 6 bases and J by 6 bases, with 13 bases between them. CDR3 sequence: CASRRTGADTQYF. The DNA for the CDR3 is TGTGCCAGCAGAAGGACGGGGGCCGATACGCAGTATTTT.

This clonotype was found many times. The J gene is TRBJ1-3, the V gene TRBV12-3 or TRBV12-4; possible D gene TRBD1, 5 bases. Trimming removed 6 bases at V and 3 bases at J, with 15 bases between. The CDR3 totals 15 residues. Here the CDR3 reads CASRIGTDLGNTIYF. The CDR3 DNA follows: TGTGCCAGCAGGATCGGGACCGACCTTGGAAACACCATATATTTT.

The J gene is TRBJ2-5, the V gene TRBV12-3 or TRBV12-4, with 11 bases aligning to TRBD1. The CDR3 sequence is 15 residues long. Germline trimming cut 3 bases from V and 4 bases from J; bases unmatched to any gene: 4. The CDR3 coding sequence is TGTGCCAGCAGTTTCGGCGGGACAGGGGGAGAGACCCAGTACTTC. Amino acid sequence: CASSFGGTGGETQYF.

The rearrangement uses TRBV7-2 and TRBJ2-5, with a tentative D call TRBD1 (5 bases). V lost 5 bases to trimming and J lost 4 bases, with 11 bases between them. This CDR3 comprises 13 residues. Germline CDR1 is SGHTA and CDR2 is FQGNSA. CDR3 DNA sequence: TGTGCCAGCAGCCCAGGGTATTCAGAGACCCAGTACTTC. The encoded protein is CASSPGYSETQYF.

This clonotype was detected only a few times. CDR3 nucleotide sequence: TGTGCCAGCAGCTTAAGGGGGCATTCACCCCTCCACTTT. Amino acid sequence: CASSLRGHSPLHF. This chain connects TRBV7-9 to TRBJ1-6, with 7 bases that match TRBD1. V lost 2 bases to trimming and J lost 8 bases; unmatched junction nucleotides: 0. In germline, CDR1 is SEHNR, CDR2 FQNEAQ (reference sequence). There are 13 residues in the CDR3.

V is TRBV30 and J is TRBJ2-7; a possible D gene is TRBD1 (6 bases). The CDR3 sequence is 15 residues long. Germline CDR1 and CDR2: GTSNPN and SVGIG (reference sequence). With 3 bases removed from V and 2 bases from J, the gap between germline ends came to 17 bases. The CDR3 spells CAWRARGIGPYEQYF. The CDR3 coding sequence is TGTGCCTGGAGGGCGAGGGGGATTGGCCCCTACGAGCAGTACTTC.

This clonotype appeared many times. J is TRBJ2-1 and V is TRBV5-1; 7 positions agree with TRBD1. The length of the CDR3 is 14 residues. Looked up from germline, CDR1 is SGHRS and CDR2 is YFSETQ. V gave up 1 base and J gave up 5 bases; unmatched junction bases: 3. The CDR3 bases are TGCGCCAGCAGCTTGCGGGACAGCCACAATGAGCAGTTCTTC. Its translation is CASSLRDSHNEQFF.

Only a few counts were recorded for this clonotype. This chain joins TRBV6-2 or TRBV6-3 and TRBJ1-4; no clear D. The CDR3 consists of 11 residues. CDR1 and CDR2 from the germline V gene are MNHEY and SVGEGT. Trimming stripped 5 bases from V and 13 bases from J, with 11 bases between. The CDR3 coding sequence is TGTGCCAGCAGTCACGGGCGTATACTGTTTTTT. Translated: CASSHGRILFF.

This clonotype appeared many times. The rearrangement uses TRBV10-3 and TRBJ1-4; weak D call: TRBD1 (5 bases). Germline V CDR1 and CDR2: ENHRY, SYGVKD. V gave up 6 bases and J gave up 8 bases, with 13 bases separating them. CDR3 length equals 13 residues. This CDR3 reads CAISAGTGEKLFF. The CDR3 DNA sequence: TGTGCCATCAGCGCGGGGACGGGAGAAAAACTGTTTTTT.

This clonotype has just a few counts. The V and J genes are TRBV6-5 and TRBJ2-6; D may be TRBD1 (5 bases). V lost 9 bases and J 0 bases, leaving 9 bases between the germline ends. CDR3 length: 14 amino acids. Germline V lookup: CDR1 MNHEY, CDR2 SVGAGI. The CDR3 DNA follows: TGTGCCAGTAGACAGTTCTCTGGGGCCAACGTCCTGACTTTC. It is translated as CASRQFSGANVLTF.

This clonotype was counted between two and nine times. The chain recombines TRBV6-5 with TRBJ2-5; no reliable D call. The CDR3 is 14 residues long. Germline V CDR1 and CDR2: MNHEY, SVGAGI. V was shortened by 0 bases and J by 2 bases, with 7 bases between the two germline ends. CDR3 region: CASSYSSLQETQYF. CDR3 in DNA: TGTGCCAGCAGTTACTCGTCCCTGCAAGAGACCCAGTACTTC.

The chain employs TRBV20-1 and TRBJ2-5; 8 bases fit TRBD2. This CDR3 contains 13 residues. From germline, CDR1 is DFQATT and CDR2 SNEGSKA (reference sequence). Unmatched junction bases numbered 9, after V lost 5 bases and J lost 7 bases. The CDR3 coding sequence is TGCAGTGCTCCTTATAGAGCGGGGGTGACCCAGTACTTC. Translation: CSAPYRAGVTQYF.

This clonotype was counted only a few times. V is TRBV6-2 or TRBV6-3 and J is TRBJ2-3, with TRBD2 matching 10 bases. CDR1 and CDR2 from the germline V gene are MNHEY and SVGEGT. The CDR3 spans 17 residues. With 0 bases clipped from V and 4 bases from J, the junction kept 7 bases outside the gene matches. The CDR3 DNA reads TGTGCCAGCAGTTACTCGGAGCGGGGGGGCCCGGCAGATACGCAGTATTTT. Encoded protein: CASSYSERGGPADTQYF.

This clonotype was seen repeatedly, ten times or more. This sequence joins TRBV30 and TRBJ1-5; D gene unclear. This CDR3 is 13 amino acids long. The germline CDR1 and CDR2 sequences are GTSNPN and SVGIG (reference sequence). Trimming took off 0 bases at V and 4 bases at J, with 7 bases between the two ends. The CDR3 region is CAWSVRENQPQHF. The CDR3 nucleotides read TGTGCCTGGAGTGTAAGGGAGAATCAGCCCCAGCATTTT.

This rearrangement joins TRBV12-3 or TRBV12-4 to TRBJ1-4; D is undetermined. V was clipped by 5 bases and J by 8 bases, with 12 bases between them. There are 13 residues in the CDR3. CDR3 protein: CASSLNSAEKLFF. The CDR3 DNA is TGTGCCAGCAGTCTTAATTCGGCCGAAAAACTGTTTTTT.

This rearrangement joins TRBV4-2 to TRBJ2-2; D gene unclear. Germline CDR1 and CDR2: LGHNA and YNFKEQ. The CDR3 sequence is 16 residues long. Trimming removed 1 base from V and 0 bases from J, with 9 bases in between. The CDR3 spells CASSQAPQANTGELFF. CDR3 bases: TGTGCCAGCAGCCAAGCCCCCCAGGCGAACACCGGGGAGCTGTTTTTT.

This clonotype came up a few times. The V call is TRBV4-2, the J call TRBJ1-3; no definite D call. The V and J ends lost 3 bases and 2 bases respectively, with 11 bases between them. The CDR3 length is 15 residues. CDR1 LGHNA and CDR2 YNFKEQ come from the germline V gene. CDR3 region: CASSHNGPAGNTIYF. CDR3 coding DNA: TGTGCCAGCAGCCACAACGGGCCAGCTGGAAACACCATATATTTT.

The rearrangement joins TRBV29-1 to TRBJ2-4; 7 bases match TRBD1. J lost 10 bases, V lost 7 bases, and 13 bases had no gene match. This CDR3 has 13 amino acids. CDR1 is SQVTM and CDR2 is ANQGSEA in the germline V gene. In DNA, the CDR3 is TGCAGCGGGCCTCGGGACAGACATCAGATTCAGTACTTC. Protein product: CSGPRDRHQIQYF. Based on the CDR3 plus reference TRBV29-1 and TRBJ2-4, the full variable domain is SAVISQKPSRDICQRGTSLTIQCQVDSQVTMMFWYRQQPGQSLTLIATANQGSEATYESGFVIDKFPISRPNLTFSTLTVSNMSPEDSSIYLCSGPRDRHQIQYFGAGTRLSVL.

In its sample, this clonotype was seen a few times. The V and J genes are TRBV7-9 and TRBJ1-2; D ambiguous. The CDR3 totals 13 residues. V shed 6 bases and J shed 1 base, with 9 bases lying between them. CDR1 is SEHNR and CDR2 is FQNEAQ in the germline V gene (reference sequence). In nucleotides, the CDR3 is TGTGCCAGCAGTCCTCCCGTTAACTATGGCTACACCTTC. Its translation is CASSPPVNYGYTF. Supplemented by reference TRBV7-9 and TRBJ1-2, the full variable domain reads DTGVSQNPRHKITKRGQNVTFRCDPISEHNRLYWYRQTLGQGPEFLTYFQNEAQLEKSRLLSDRFSAERPKGSFSTLEIQRTEQGDSAMYLCASSPPVNYGYTFGSGTRLTVV.